These T cell receptor beta chains were read from a single sample in a study of cytomegalovirus exposure and HLA in healthy donors. The assay was immunoSEQ multiplex PCR, and TCRdb's table has in-frame clones only and misses some. Of over 200,000 clones in the sample, around 76% were seen once. Sequencing was done on a sample of PBMCs. The source of these receptors is a man in his forties or fifties in good health and CMV-seropositive. Both conserved end residues are part of each CDR3. The D gene is left open where the match is weak. Rows give clone size only sometimes, using once, few, many, or a class for an expanded clone.

cdr3_aa: CASSSTGNEKLFF
cdr3_nt: TGTGCCAGCTCATCGACAGGGAATGAAAAACTGTTTTTT
v_call: TRBV18
d_call: TRBD1
j_call: TRBJ1-4
clone_size: NA

cdr3_aa: CASSQALDRGETQYF
cdr3_nt: TGCGCCAGCAGCCAAGCCTTAGACAGGGGGGAGACCCAGTACTTC
v_call: TRBV4-1
d_call: TRBD1
j_call: TRBJ2-5
clone_size: NA

cdr3_aa: CASSEWGATNEKLFF
cdr3_nt: TGTGCCAGCAGTGAATGGGGGGCAACTAATGAAAAACTGTTTTTT
v_call: TRBV25-1
d_call: NA
j_call: TRBJ1-4
clone_size: NA

cdr3_aa: CASSLTPTGSYGYTF
cdr3_nt: TGTGCCAGCAGCTTAACCCCGACAGGCAGCTATGGCTACACCTTC
v_call: TRBV11-2
d_call: NA
j_call: TRBJ1-2
clone_size: NA

cdr3_aa: CASTPRQGSTQYF
cdr3_nt: TGTGCCAGCACCCCTAGGCAGGGTTCGACGCAGTATTTT
v_call: TRBV6-5
d_call: NA
j_call: TRBJ2-3
clone_size: NA

cdr3_aa: CASSLGGLNTEAFF
cdr3_nt: TGTGCCAGCAGCTTGGGAGGTTTGAACACTGAAGCTTTCTTT
v_call: TRBV5-4
d_call: NA
j_call: TRBJ1-1
clone_size: NA

cdr3_aa: CASSLNSGFTDTQYF
cdr3_nt: TGTGCCAGCAGCTTAAACAGCGGGTTCACAGATACGCAGTATTTT
v_call: TRBV7-3
d_call: NA
j_call: TRBJ2-3
clone_size: NA

cdr3_aa: CASSFGESITDTQYF
cdr3_nt: TGTGCCAGCAGCTTTGGGGAGAGCATCACAGATACGCAGTATTTT
v_call: TRBV5-4
d_call: NA
j_call: TRBJ2-3
clone_size: NA

cdr3_aa: CASSFGTGVYYNEQFF
cdr3_nt: TGTGCCAGCAGCTTTGGGACGGGAGTGTACTACAATGAGCAGTTCTTC
v_call: TRBV9
d_call: NA
j_call: TRBJ2-1
clone_size: few

cdr3_aa: CAWSFQGNTEAFF
cdr3_nt: TGTGCCTGGAGTTTCCAGGGAAACACTGAAGCTTTCTTT
v_call: TRBV30
d_call: NA
j_call: TRBJ1-1
clone_size: NA

cdr3_aa: CASSDGQGRFQPQHF
cdr3_nt: TGTGCCAGTAGTGACGGACAGGGTAGGTTTCAGCCCCAGCATTTT
v_call: TRBV19
d_call: TRBD1
j_call: TRBJ1-5
clone_size: NA